This passage covers 15 T cell receptor beta chains from one sample sequenced in a study of Ad26.COV2.S vaccination and SARS-CoV-2 variants. Profiled with immunoSEQ multiplex PCR; TCRdb holds only in-frame clones, not every one. Of approximately 300,000 clones in the sample, around 83% were seen once. As to treatment: 15 to 20 received Ad26.COV2.S at low or high dose, single or two shots; about 5 received placebo; per-sample allocation not given. The investigators took samples on day 63 after the first vaccine or placebo injection. The sample was peripheral blood, taken in a trial of Ad26.COV2.S vaccine versus placebo. Every receptor here comes from a person aged 18 to 65 who received the Ad26.COV2.S COVID-19 vaccine or a placebo.

The V call is TRBV11-3, the J call TRBJ1-1; D unclear. The CDR3 has 13 amino acids. Germline lookup yields CDR1 SGHNT and CDR2 YENEEA. V lost 1 base and J 8 bases, leaving 11 bases between the germline ends. The CDR3 region has the DNA TGTGCCAGCAGCTTAGCCCCCGGAGTAGAAGCTTTCTTT. Residues: CASSLAPGVEAFF.

The chain uses TRBV3-1 (or the pseudogene TRBV3-2) and TRBJ2-5; 7 nucleotides match TRBD2. The germline gives CDR1 LGHDT, CDR2 YNNKEL (reference sequence). The CDR3 sequence is 15 residues long. Trimming took 2 bases from V and 1 from J; bases not matched to a gene: 4. The CDR3 region is CASSQRGLPQETQYF. CDR3 nucleotides: TGTGCCAGCAGCCAACGGGGACTACCCCAAGAGACCCAGTACTTC.

V gene TRBV12-3 or TRBV12-4 combines with J gene TRBJ1-2; D may be TRBD1 (5 bases). This CDR3 is 13 amino acids long. V was clipped by 6 bases and J by 4 bases, with 12 bases between them. Here the CDR3 reads CASRRGGPYGYTF. The CDR3 DNA follows: TGTGCCAGCAGGCGGGGGGGTCCCTATGGCTACACCTTC.

V usage is TRBV28 and J usage is TRBJ1-1; D perhaps matches TRBD1 (6 bases). Germline V gene data show CDR1 as MDHEN and CDR2 as SYDVKM. The CDR3 is 11 residues long. V lost 4 bases and J 11 bases, leaving 11 bases between the germline ends. CDR3 DNA: TGTGCCAGCAGTTCAGGGACATCTGCTTTCTTT. Protein: CASSSGTSAFF.

V is TRBV7-2 and J is TRBJ1-1; the match to TRBD1 covers 7 bases. The V gene's germline CDR1 is SGHTA and CDR2 FQGNSA. The CDR3 loop spans 14 amino acids. Losses at the gene ends were 5 bases for V and 1 base for J; bases not matched to a gene: 4. The CDR3 sequence is CASSKGQTNTEAFF. The CDR3 bases are TGTGCCAGCAGCAAGGGACAGACGAACACTGAAGCTTTCTTT.

This chain connects TRBV5-1 to TRBJ2-1; D may be TRBD1 (5 bases). There are 13 residues in the CDR3. Germline-derived CDR1 and CDR2 are SGHRS and YFSETQ. V gave up 3 bases and J gave up 7 bases, with 11 bases separating them. This CDR3 is CASSSNAGNEQFF. CDR3 bases: TGCGCCAGCAGCTCGAACGCAGGGAATGAGCAGTTCTTC.

V is TRBV6-5 and J is TRBJ1-1; TRBD1 matches at 7 bases. CDR3 length: 15 amino acids. Germline values: CDR1 MNHEY, CDR2 SVGAGI. The trim removed 6 bases at V and 4 bases at J, leaving 11 bases unmatched. The CDR3, as DNA: TGTGCCAGCAGCCCCCGACAGGGATGGGGCACTGAAGCTTTCTTT. Its protein is CASSPRQGWGTEAFF.

The chain is built from TRBV11-3 and TRBJ2-2; tentatively, D is TRBD2 (5 bases). Per germline, CDR1 SGHNT and CDR2 YENEEA. With 5 bases removed from V and 6 bases from J, the gap between germline ends came to 10 bases. The CDR3 extends over 13 amino acids. The CDR3 DNA follows: TGTGCCAGCAGCGTGGGGAGAGCCGGGGAGCTGTTTTTT. Protein product: CASSVGRAGELFF.

The chain uses TRBV7-2 and TRBJ2-3, with TRBD2 matching over 8 bases. Germline CDR1 and CDR2: SGHTA and FQGNSA. CDR3 length: 14 amino acids. Trimming at V came to 3 bases and at J to 1 base, leaving 0 bases not matched to a gene. CDR3 sequence (DNA): TGTGCCAGCAGCTTGCGGGGGGGCACAGATACGCAGTATTTT. Its translation is CASSLRGGTDTQYF.

The chain is built from TRBV5-8 and TRBJ2-7, with 16 bases identical to TRBD2. This CDR3 has 15 residues. V shed 4 bases, J shed 4 bases, and the junction held 2 bases outside the gene matches. The germline V gene has CDR1 SGHTS and CDR2 YDEGEE. DNA of the CDR3: TGTGCCAGCAGCCAGGGACTAGCGGGGGGGTACGAGCAGTACTTC. This encodes CASSQGLAGGYEQYF.

The DNA for the CDR3 is TGCGCCAGCAGCCGTGGGACATCTATCTACGAGCAGTACTTC. This codes for CASSRGTSIYEQYF. The chain links TRBV5-1 to TRBJ2-7; perhaps TRBD1 as D (6 bases). This CDR3 contains 14 residues. With 4 bases removed from V and 3 bases from J, the gap between germline ends came to 14 bases. Germline assignment: CDR1 SGHRS and CDR2 YFSETQ.

V is TRBV24-1 and J is TRBJ2-5, with D perhaps matching TRBD1 (6 bases). This CDR3 spans 15 amino acids. Looked up from germline, CDR1 is KGHDR and CDR2 is SFDVKD. V lost 4 bases and J 5 bases, leaving 16 bases between the germline ends. CDR3 in DNA: TGTGCCACCAGTGAGTCGACTGGGGGCCGGGAGACCCAGTACTTC. Translated: CATSESTGGRETQYF.

This chain connects TRBV3-1 (or the pseudogene TRBV3-2) to TRBJ2-7, with 8 nucleotides matching TRBD1. The V and J ends lost 4 bases and 4 bases, in that order; junction bases with no gene match: 12. Germline assignment: CDR1 LGHDT and CDR2 YNNKEL (reference sequence). This CDR3 contains 16 residues. CDR3 protein: CASSRKPGTGVYEQYF. CDR3 bases: TGTGCCAGCAGCCGGAAGCCCGGGACAGGAGTTTACGAGCAGTACTTC.

The chain uses TRBV18 and TRBJ2-3; D perhaps matches TRBD2 (5 bases). This CDR3 is 14 amino acids long. Between the trimmed V and J ends, which lost 0 bases and 3 bases, there was a span of 7 bases. CDR1 is KGHSH, CDR2 LQKENI, per germline. CDR3 sequence: CASSPPTRTDTQYF. DNA for the CDR3: TGTGCCAGCTCACCACCTACTAGAACAGATACGCAGTATTTT.

The sample holds one count of this clone. The chain uses TRBV19 and TRBJ2-7, with D perhaps TRBD1 (5 bases). The CDR3 loop spans 15 amino acids. V was shortened by 4 bases and J by 7 bases, with 20 bases between the two germline ends. Germline CDR1 reads LNHDA; CDR2 reads SQIVND (reference sequence). The CDR3 nucleotides read TGTGCCAGTAGTACCACCTGGGAAGGGGCTGGAGAGCAGTACTTC. This encodes CASSTTWEGAGEQYF.